This T cell receptor (beta chain) originates from a study of identical twins. This clonotype was detected a few times. A single record per CDR3 protein comes from TCRdb applying MiXCR to the 5' RACE reads. Of about 790,000 distinct CDR3 sequences listed, about 20% are singletons. A further study also used this sample, focusing on T cells expressing NK-cell markers. As reported in that work: Source material for TCR beta repertoires consisted of sorted CD3+CD56+NKG2C+, CD3+CD56+NKG2C- and CD3+CD56-NKG2C+ T cells. As a fraction of CD8+ T cells, dominant NKG2C+ clonotypes reached roughly 1.0-7.5% in over 5 donors.

Sequenced sample: PBMCs. The TCR comes from a woman between 18 and 29 years old in good health.

CDR3 sequence (DNA): TGTGCCAGCAGTTACTCAACAGGGATCGGGCAGGGTGAGCAGTTCTTC. It is translated as CASSYSTGIGQGEQFF. This rearrangement joins TRBV6-5 to TRBJ2-1, with D possibly TRBD1 on 6 matching bases. The CDR3 sequence is 16 residues long. Germline-derived CDR1 and CDR2 are MNHEY and SVGAGI. The germline V and J ends were trimmed by 0 bases and 9 bases, with 18 bases remaining between them.